These T cell receptor beta chains were read from a single sample in a study of T-cell memory formation after mild COVID-19. From the 5' RACE reads, TCRdb called clonotypes with MiXCR, one entry per CDR3 protein. The sample includes hundreds of thousands of distinct CDR3 sequences, about 17% of them seen just once. Sequenced input: PBMCs or a T cell subset sorted from them (not recorded which). The receptors were gathered from a man between 18 and 29 years old who had mild COVID-19 (a few samples of this study predate the infection). Cell type and time point are not known. Both conserved end residues are part of each CDR3. Clone size is given for some rows only: seen once, a few or many times, or a class if the clone is expanded.

v_gene	abundance	j_gene	CDR3aa
TRBV6-6	NA	TRBJ2-6	CASRGQGSIFSGANVLTF
TRBV5-1	NA	TRBJ2-5	CASSLEAKTQYF
TRBV4-3	many	TRBJ1-2	CASTRQAGDSYGYTF
TRBV12-3/TRBV12-4	NA	TRBJ1-1	CASSFLTEAFF
TRBV20-1	NA	TRBJ2-5	CSARAPTGGQETQYF
TRBV3-1	few	TRBJ2-3	CASSRTVRDTQYF
TRBV12-3/TRBV12-4	few	TRBJ1-2	CASSLEGRGSGYTF
TRBV10-3	few	TRBJ2-5	CATNSGGETQYF
TRBV18	few	TRBJ1-5	CASSPTVTGSGGNQPQHF
TRBV5-1	NA	TRBJ1-1	CASSLYGGAGAFF
TRBV6-1	few	TRBJ1-4	CASSSQGWSEKLFF
TRBV6-1	many	TRBJ2-1	CASSARGGPEQFF